Shown below are 15 T cell receptor beta chains from a single sample sequenced in a study of T-cell reconstitution after alpha-beta-depleted transplantation in children. Using unique molecular identifiers, the investigators prepared the TCRbeta library. TCRdb re-derived calls from the PCR reads in MiXCR, one entry per CDR3 protein. The sample carries 250,000 to 400,000 distinct CDR3 sequences, more than 20% recorded once. The material was PBMCs, mostly from graft donor cells, obtained 180 days after TCRalphabeta/CD19-depleted stem cell transplant. These receptors were obtained from a male patient aged 10 to 17 who had a stem cell transplant for acute lymphoblastic leukemia, so the T cells may come from the graft donor.

This clonotype was seen a few times. This chain uses TRBV5-1 with TRBJ2-7; a possible D gene is TRBD2 (5 bases). Trimming stripped 3 bases from V and 6 bases from J, with 16 bases between. This CDR3 contains 14 residues. Germline CDR1 is SGHRS and CDR2 is YFSETQ. CDR3 in DNA: TGCGCCAGCAGCTCCGGACTTTCTACTATCGAGCAGTACTTC. Translation gives CASSSGLSTIEQYF.

This chain links TRBV4-1 with TRBJ2-7; tentative D call: TRBD2 (6 bases). Trimming took off 1 base at V and 3 bases at J, with 10 bases between the two ends. Germline lookup yields CDR1 MGHRA and CDR2 YSYEKL. The CDR3 runs to 14 residues. CDR3 loop: CASSQGGVLYEQYF. The CDR3 nucleotides are TGCGCCAGCAGCCAAGGCGGGGTCCTCTACGAGCAGTACTTC.

This clonotype was observed at least ten times. The rearrangement uses TRBV5-1 and TRBJ2-7; 12 nucleotides line up with TRBD2. This CDR3 is built from 15 residues. J was trimmed by 3 bases and V by 4 bases; bases with no gene match: 5. CDR1 and CDR2 (germline): SGHRS, YFSETQ. CDR3 sequence (DNA): TGCGCCAGCAGCGGACGACTAGCGGGGGACTACGAGCAGTACTTC. Protein product: CASSGRLAGDYEQYF.

This clonotype has just one count. The chain has TRBV13 and TRBJ2-2; TRBD2 might be the D (5 bases). The V gene's germline CDR1 is PRHDT and CDR2 FYEKMQ (reference sequence). The CDR3 has 16 amino acids. Between the trimmed V and J ends, which lost 0 bases and 6 bases, there was a span of 14 bases. The CDR3 here is CASSLGPRGWAGELFF. The DNA for the CDR3 is TGTGCCAGCAGCTTAGGGCCCCGGGGTTGGGCCGGGGAGCTGTTTTTT.

The chain recombines TRBV6-1 with TRBJ2-7; 10 nucleotides agree with TRBD2. With 7 bases clipped from V and 5 bases from J, the junction kept 8 bases outside the gene matches. CDR3 size: 14 residues. Germline values: CDR1 MNHNS, CDR2 SASEGT. CDR3 nucleotides: TGTGCCAGCACCACGGGCAGCGGGAGGGACGAGCAGTACTTC. This gives the protein CASTTGSGRDEQYF.

This chain uses TRBV5-1 with TRBJ2-4, with D tentatively TRBD2 (6 bases). V was trimmed by 0 bases and J by 7 bases, leaving 14 bases between them. CDR3 length equals 15 residues. Germline V gene data show CDR1 as SGHRS and CDR2 as YFSETQ. The CDR3 is CASSLALARKNIQYF. For the CDR3, the DNA is TGCGCCAGCAGCTTGGCGCTAGCGAGGAAGAACATTCAGTACTTC. Full variable domain (missing parts from reference TRBV5-1 and TRBJ2-4): KAGVTQTPRYLIKTRGQQVTLSCSPISGHRSVSWYQQTPGQGLQFLFEYFSETQRNKGNFPGRFSGRQFSNSRSEMNVSTLELGDSALYLCASSLALARKNIQYFGAGTRLSVL.

This clonotype was picked up a small number of times. The chain joins TRBV28 to TRBJ2-2; 8 bases agree with TRBD2. There are 14 residues in the CDR3. Germline V gives CDR1 MDHEN, CDR2 SYDVKM. The V and J ends lost 7 bases and 4 bases, in that order; junction bases with no gene match: 5. The CDR3 DNA reads TGTGCCAGCACCGGCGGGGGGCTCACCGGGGAGCTGTTTTTT. The encoded protein is CASTGGGLTGELFF.

The chain is built from TRBV6-5 and TRBJ2-5, with D perhaps TRBD1 or TRBD2 (5 bases each). The germline gives CDR1 MNHEY, CDR2 SVGAGI. Trimming pared 1 base from V and 1 base from J, leaving 13 bases between. The CDR3 has 16 residues. CDR3 DNA sequence: TGTGCCAGCAGTTACTTAGGGGACGGTCTCCAAGAGACCCAGTACTTC. Its translation is CASSYLGDGLQETQYF.

The rearrangement uses TRBV6-5 and TRBJ2-7; tentatively, D is TRBD1 (5 bases). V lost 2 bases and J 5 bases, leaving 13 bases between the germline ends. CDR1 and CDR2 (germline): MNHEY, SVGAGI. The length of the CDR3 is 14 residues. CDR3 in DNA: TGTGCCAGCAGTTACAAGGGGCCGAGGAACGAGCAGTACTTC. This codes for CASSYKGPRNEQYF.

This clonotype was counted only a few times. The chain combines TRBV10-1 with TRBJ2-1; TRBD1 agrees at 7 bases. V was clipped by 6 bases and J by 1 base; unmatched bases: 6. Germline V gives CDR1 WNHNN, CDR2 SYGVQD (reference sequence). The CDR3 extends over 15 amino acids. CDR3 nucleotides: TGCGCCAGCAGCCCTCGCAGGGGGTCCTACAATGAGCAGTTCTTC. Translated, it gives CASSPRRGSYNEQFF.

This clonotype was seen at least ten times. The chain links TRBV3-1 to TRBJ2-7; D gene ambiguous. Trimming left V 0 bases short and J 2 bases short, with 5 bases between. Germline loops: CDR1 LGHDT, CDR2 YNNKEL (reference sequence). The CDR3 loop spans 13 amino acids. CDR3 loop: CASSQDRAYEQYF. DNA for the CDR3: TGTGCCAGCAGCCAAGATAGGGCCTACGAGCAGTACTTC.

This clonotype appeared a few times. V and J are TRBV27 and TRBJ1-5; D is uncertain. CDR1 MNHEY and CDR2 SMNVEV come from the germline V gene (reference sequence). The CDR3 contains 14 residues. V was trimmed by 3 bases and J by 1 base, leaving 7 bases between them. The chain's CDR3 is CASSFMGSNQPQHF. CDR3 bases: TGTGCCAGCAGTTTCATGGGAAGCAATCAGCCCCAGCATTTT.

This clonotype was counted a few times. The chain employs TRBV10-3 and TRBJ1-6; possibly TRBD1 for D (5 bases). Germline-derived CDR1 and CDR2 are ENHRY and SYGVKD. CDR3 length: 12 residues. V was shortened by 3 bases and J by 8 bases, with 5 bases between the two germline ends. In nucleotides, the CDR3 is TGTGCCATCAGTGAAGGGGATTCACCCCTCCACTTT. Residues: CAISEGDSPLHF.

The V gene is TRBV10-3, the J gene TRBJ1-2; TRBD1 aligns across 10 bases. This CDR3 has 16 residues. V lost 0 bases, J lost 8 bases, and 9 bases stayed unmatched. Germline V gene sequence: CDR1 ENHRY, CDR2 SYGVKD. In DNA, the CDR3 is TGTGCCATCAGTGAGTCGCCTACGGACAGGGGGTTCGGCTACACCTTC. It yields the protein CAISESPTDRGFGYTF.

The J gene is TRBJ2-2, the V gene TRBV4-1; either TRBD1 or TRBD2 may supply D (5 bases each). Germline lookup yields CDR1 MGHRA and CDR2 YSYEKL. V was pared by 8 bases and J by 4 bases, with 14 bases between. The CDR3 sequence is 14 residues long. CDR3 bases: TGCGCCAGCGGACGGGGACCCCTCACCGGGGAGCTGTTTTTT. Protein: CASGRGPLTGELFF.